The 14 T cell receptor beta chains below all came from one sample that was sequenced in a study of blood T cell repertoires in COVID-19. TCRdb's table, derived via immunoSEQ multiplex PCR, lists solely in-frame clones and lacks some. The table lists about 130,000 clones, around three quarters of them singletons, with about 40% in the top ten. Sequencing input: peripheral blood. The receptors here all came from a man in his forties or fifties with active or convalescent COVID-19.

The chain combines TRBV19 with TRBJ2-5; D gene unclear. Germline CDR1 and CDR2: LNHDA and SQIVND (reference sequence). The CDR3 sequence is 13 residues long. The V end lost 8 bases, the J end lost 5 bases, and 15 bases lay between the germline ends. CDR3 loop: CASSARLAETQYF. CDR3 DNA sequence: TGTGCCAGTTCCGCTCGACTGGCGGAGACCCAGTACTTC.

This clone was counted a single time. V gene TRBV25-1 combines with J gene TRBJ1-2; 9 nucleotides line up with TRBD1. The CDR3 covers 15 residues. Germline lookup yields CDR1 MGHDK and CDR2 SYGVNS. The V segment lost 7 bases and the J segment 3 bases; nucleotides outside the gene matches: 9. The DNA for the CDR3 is TGTGCCAGCACAGGCGGGACAGGGCTCTACTATGGCTACACCTTC. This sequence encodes CASTGGTGLYYGYTF.

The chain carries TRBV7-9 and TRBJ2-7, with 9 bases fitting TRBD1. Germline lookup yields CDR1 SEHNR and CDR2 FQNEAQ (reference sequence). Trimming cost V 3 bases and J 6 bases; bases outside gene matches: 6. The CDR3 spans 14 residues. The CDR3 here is CASSFRDRVGEQYF. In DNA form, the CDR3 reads TGTGCCAGCAGCTTTAGGGACAGGGTGGGCGAGCAGTACTTC.

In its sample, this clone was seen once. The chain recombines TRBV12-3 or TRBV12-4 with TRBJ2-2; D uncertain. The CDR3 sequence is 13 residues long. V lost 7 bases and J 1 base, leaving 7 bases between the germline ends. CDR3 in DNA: TGTGCCAGCACCCATAGGAACACCGGGGAGCTGTTTTTT. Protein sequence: CASTHRNTGELFF.

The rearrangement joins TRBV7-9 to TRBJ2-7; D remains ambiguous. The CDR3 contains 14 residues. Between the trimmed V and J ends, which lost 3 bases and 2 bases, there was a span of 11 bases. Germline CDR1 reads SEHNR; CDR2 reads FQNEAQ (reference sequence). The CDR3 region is CASSLSGSTYEQYF. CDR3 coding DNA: TGTGCCAGCAGCTTGTCGGGTTCCACCTACGAGCAGTACTTC.

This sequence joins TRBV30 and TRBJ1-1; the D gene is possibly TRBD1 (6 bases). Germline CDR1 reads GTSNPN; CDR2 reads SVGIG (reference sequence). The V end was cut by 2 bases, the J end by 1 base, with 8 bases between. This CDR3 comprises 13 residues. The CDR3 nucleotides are TGTGCCTGGAGTCCGGGACAGAACACTGAAGCTTTCTTT. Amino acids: CAWSPGQNTEAFF.

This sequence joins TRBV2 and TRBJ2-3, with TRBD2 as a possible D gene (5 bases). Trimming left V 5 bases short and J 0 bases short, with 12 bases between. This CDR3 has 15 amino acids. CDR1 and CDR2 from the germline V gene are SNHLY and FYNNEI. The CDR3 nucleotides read TGTGCCAGCAGTTCTGAGGGATTTAGCACAGATACGCAGTATTTT. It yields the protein CASSSEGFSTDTQYF.

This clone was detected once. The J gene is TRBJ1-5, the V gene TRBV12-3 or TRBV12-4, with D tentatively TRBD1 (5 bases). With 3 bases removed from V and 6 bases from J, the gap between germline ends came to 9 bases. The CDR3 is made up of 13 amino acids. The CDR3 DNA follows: TGTGCCAGCAGTTTTTCAGGGTCTCAGCCCCAGCATTTT. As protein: CASSFSGSQPQHF.

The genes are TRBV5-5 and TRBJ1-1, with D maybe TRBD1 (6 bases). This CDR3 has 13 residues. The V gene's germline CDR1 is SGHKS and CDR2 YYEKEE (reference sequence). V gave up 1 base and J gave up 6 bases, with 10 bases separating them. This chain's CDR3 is CASSLREGAEAFF. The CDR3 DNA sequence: TGTGCCAGCAGCTTGCGCGAGGGGGCTGAAGCTTTCTTT.

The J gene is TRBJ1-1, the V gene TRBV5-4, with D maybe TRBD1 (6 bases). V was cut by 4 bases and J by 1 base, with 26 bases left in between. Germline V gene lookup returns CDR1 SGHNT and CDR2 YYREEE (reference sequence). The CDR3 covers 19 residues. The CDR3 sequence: CASSDRTVFDMPWNTEAFF. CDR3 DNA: TGTGCCAGCAGCGATCGGACAGTTTTCGATATGCCCTGGAACACTGAAGCTTTCTTT.

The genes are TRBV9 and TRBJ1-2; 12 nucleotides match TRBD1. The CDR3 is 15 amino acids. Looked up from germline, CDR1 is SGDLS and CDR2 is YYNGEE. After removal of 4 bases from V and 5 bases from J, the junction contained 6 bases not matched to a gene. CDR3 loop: CASSPRDRGQYGYTF. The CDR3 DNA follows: TGTGCCAGCAGCCCCCGGGACAGGGGGCAATATGGCTACACCTTC.

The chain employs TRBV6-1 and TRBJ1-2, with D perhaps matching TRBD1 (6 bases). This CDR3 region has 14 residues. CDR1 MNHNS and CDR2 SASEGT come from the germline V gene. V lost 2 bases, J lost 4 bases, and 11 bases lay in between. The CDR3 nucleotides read TGTGCCAGCAGTGAAATAGGGGGACCCTATGGCTACACCTTC. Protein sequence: CASSEIGGPYGYTF.

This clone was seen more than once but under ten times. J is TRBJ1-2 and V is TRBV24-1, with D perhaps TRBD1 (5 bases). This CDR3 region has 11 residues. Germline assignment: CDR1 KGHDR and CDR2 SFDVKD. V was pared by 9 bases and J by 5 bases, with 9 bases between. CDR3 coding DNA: TGTGCCACCCAGGACACTTATGGCTACACCTTC. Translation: CATQDTYGYTF.

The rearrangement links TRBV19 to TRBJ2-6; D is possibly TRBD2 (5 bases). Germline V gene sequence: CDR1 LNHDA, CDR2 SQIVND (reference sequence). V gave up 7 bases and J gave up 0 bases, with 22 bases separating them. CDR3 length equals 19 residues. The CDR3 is CASTHSQPGFLSGANVLTF. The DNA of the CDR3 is TGTGCCAGTACCCATTCACAACCGGGGTTCCTCTCTGGGGCCAACGTCCTGACTTTC.